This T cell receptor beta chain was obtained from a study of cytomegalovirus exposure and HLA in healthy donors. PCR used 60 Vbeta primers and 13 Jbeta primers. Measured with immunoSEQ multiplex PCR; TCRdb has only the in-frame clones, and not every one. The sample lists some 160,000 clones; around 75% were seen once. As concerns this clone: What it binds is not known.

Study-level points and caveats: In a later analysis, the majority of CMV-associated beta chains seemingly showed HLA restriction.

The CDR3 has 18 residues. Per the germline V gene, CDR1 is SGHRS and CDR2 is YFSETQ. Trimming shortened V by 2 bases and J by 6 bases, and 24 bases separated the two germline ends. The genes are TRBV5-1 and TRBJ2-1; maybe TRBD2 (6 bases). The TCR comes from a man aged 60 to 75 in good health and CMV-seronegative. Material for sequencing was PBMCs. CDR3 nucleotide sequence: TGCGCCAGCAGCTTCGGGACGGGACTGATAGCAGCGGGCAATGAGCAGTTCTTC. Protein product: CASSFGTGLIAAGNEQFF.